Sequencing of this T cell receptor beta chain was carried out in a study of blood T cells in healthy people across ages. Regarding the study as a whole: Higher naive T cell percentage went strongly together with higher TCR beta diversity. Higher diversity and more naive CD4+ cells were features of long-lived donors, compared to aged donors.

With regard to this clonotype: The antigen is undetermined.

A second PCR of 7 to 11 cycles used a sample-barcoded 5' primer and a J-beta primer mix. TCRdb used MiXCR to reprocess the 5' RACE reads, holding one entry per CDR3 protein. This sample has roughly 1.9 million distinct CDR3 sequences, with about two fifths found just once. Each sample provided at least 6 micrograms of extracted total RNA. The CDR3 contains 14 residues. Looked up from germline, CDR1 is SGHVS and CDR2 is FNYEAQ. Trimming took off 5 bases at V and 0 bases at J, with 11 bases between the two ends. The genes are TRBV7-6 and TRBJ2-7; a possible D gene is TRBD2 (6 bases). The sequenced material came from blood. This receptor was identified in a human donor in good health. CDR3 protein: CASSPGRDSYEQYF. DNA for the CDR3: TGTGCCAGCAGCCCCGGGCGGGACTCCTACGAGCAGTACTTC.